This TCR beta chain stems from a study of OX40 agonist ivuxolimab in advanced cancers. The study, taken as a whole, reports: Expanded clones were, on average, more numerous in CD8+ T cells than in CD4+. Dose levels from 0.1 to 3.0 mg/kg saw CD4+ and CD8+ blood T cells expand clonally by week 6.

Generated by immunoSEQ multiplex PCR, the TCRdb table keeps only in-frame clones and is missing some. Among approximately 54,000 clones listed, 84% were seen once. CDR1 and CDR2 from the germline V gene are SGHTA and FQGNSA. The CDR3 spans 13 residues. The V and J ends lost 4 bases and 4 bases respectively, with 10 bases between them. As to this clone: The target antigen is unknown.

The starting material was CD4+ or CD8+ T cells sorted from blood, obtained in a trial of the OX40 agonist ivuxolimab. The V gene is TRBV7-2, the J gene TRBJ1-2; D unresolved. The TCR sequence derives from an adult with an advanced solid tumor such as melanoma, head and neck, liver or kidney cancer. CDR3 DNA sequence: TGTGCCAGCAGCTCCTCCGGCCCCTATGGCTACACCTTC. It specifies CASSSSGPYGYTF.